The 9 T cell receptor beta chains given below trace back to one sample, sequenced in a study of blood T cell repertoires in COVID-19. The method was immunoSEQ multiplex PCR; TCRdb's version includes in-frame clones alone and lacks a portion of them. Seen here are around 250,000 clones, approximately 85% observed once, and the top ten hold roughly 6.7%. The material sequenced was PBMCs or T cells enriched from blood (not recorded which). The receptors were gathered from a woman between 45 and 65 years old who had been exposed to COVID-19.

This chain uses TRBV20-1 with TRBJ1-1; D is unresolved. With 5 bases removed from V and 5 bases from J, the gap between germline ends came to 9 bases. CDR1 is DFQATT, CDR2 SNEGSKA, per germline (reference sequence). The CDR3 has 11 amino acids. In DNA form, the CDR3 reads TGCAGTGCTTTAGACTTTACTGAAGCTTTCTTT. Encoded protein: CSALDFTEAFF.

This rearrangement joins TRBV7-9 to TRBJ1-3; D remains ambiguous. Trimming took 1 base from V and 2 from J, leaving 6 bases between them. In germline, CDR1 is SEHNR, CDR2 FQNEAQ (reference sequence). The CDR3 is 14 residues long. The CDR3 DNA sequence: TGTGCCAGCAGCTTAGGGGAGGCTGGAAACACCATATATTTT. Encoded protein: CASSLGEAGNTIYF.

The V call is TRBV11-2, the J call TRBJ2-5, with D maybe TRBD1 (5 bases). CDR1 is SGHAT, CDR2 FQNNGV, per germline. Trimming left V 2 bases short and J 0 bases short, with 7 bases between. This CDR3 region has 14 residues. The CDR3 loop reads CASSLPGNQETQYF. Written as DNA, the CDR3 is TGTGCCAGCAGCTTACCAGGGAACCAAGAGACCCAGTACTTC.

The chain combines TRBV9 with TRBJ1-1; D gene uncertain. Germline-derived CDR1 and CDR2 are SGDLS and YYNGEE. The CDR3 contains 14 residues. The V gene lost 4 bases and the J gene lost 1 base, with 11 bases spanning the gap. As DNA, the CDR3 is TGTGCCAGCAGCCCCGGTAGGAGGAACACTGAAGCTTTCTTT. Translation: CASSPGRRNTEAFF.

About this clone: Different DNA sequences within this sample yield the same CDR3. This sequence joins TRBV19 and TRBJ1-5; 8 nucleotides agree with TRBD1. This CDR3 has 15 residues. CDR1 and CDR2 (germline): LNHDA, SQIVND (reference sequence). V shed 2 bases, J shed 0 bases, and the junction held 0 bases outside the gene matches. CDR3 sequence reads: CASSIQGASNQPQHF. The CDR3 bases are TGTGCCAGTAGTATACAGGGGGCTAGCAATCAGCCCCAGCATTTT.

The chain is built from TRBV30 and TRBJ1-4; D is possibly TRBD1 (6 bases). Per the germline V gene, CDR1 is GTSNPN and CDR2 is SVGIG (reference sequence). Trimming pared 2 bases from V and 6 bases from J, leaving 13 bases between. The CDR3 is 14 amino acids. The CDR3 loop reads CAWSSTGRHEKLFF. CDR3 coding DNA: TGTGCCTGGAGTAGTACAGGGCGTCATGAAAAACTGTTTTTT.

This chain joins TRBV20-1 and TRBJ1-1, with 7 bases aligning to TRBD1. The CDR3 runs to 11 residues. Germline CDR1 DFQATT, CDR2 SNEGSKA (reference sequence). After removal of 5 bases from V and 10 bases from J, the junction contained 7 bases not matched to a gene. CDR3 sequence reads: CSARQGLRAFF. CDR3 nucleotide sequence: TGCAGTGCTCGACAGGGATTGAGAGCTTTCTTT.

The chain links TRBV5-1 to TRBJ2-7, with 10 nucleotides matching TRBD1. V dropped 4 bases and J dropped 7; count of bases not matched to a gene: 14. The V gene's germline CDR1 is SGHRS and CDR2 YFSETQ. The CDR3 consists of 16 residues. The CDR3 loop is CASSPRPPGQGWEQYF. In DNA, the CDR3 is TGCGCCAGCAGCCCCCGGCCCCCGGGACAGGGGTGGGAGCAGTACTTC. Using reference TRBV5-1 and TRBJ2-7 for the parts outside the CDR3, the full variable domain is KAGVTQTPRYLIKTRGQQVTLSCSPISGHRSVSWYQQTPGQGLQFLFEYFSETQRNKGNFPGRFSGRQFSNSRSEMNVSTLELGDSALYLCASSPRPPGQGWEQYFGPGTRLTVT.

In DNA form, the CDR3 reads TGTGCCACCAGCGACAGATTGAACAATCAGCCCCAGCATTTT. It translates to CATSDRLNNQPQHF. J is TRBJ1-5 and V is TRBV24-1; tentatively, D is TRBD1 (5 bases). CDR1 is KGHDR and CDR2 is SFDVKD in the germline V gene. This CDR3 is 14 amino acids long. V was cut by 7 bases and J by 3 bases, with 12 bases left in between.